Listed below are T cell receptor beta chains from one sample, sequenced in a study of T cells after yellow fever vaccination. TCRdb itself ran the 5' RACE reads through MiXCR, one entry per CDR3 protein. The data hold around 350,000 distinct CDR3 sequences, with roughly 11% observed a single time. Source: PBMCs, taken on the day of the first yellow fever vaccination. All receptors come from a man between 18 and 29 years old who received the YFV17D yellow fever vaccine. CDR3s include the opening cysteine and the closing phenylalanine or tryptophan. The order of the fields is V gene, J gene, D gene, clone size, CDR3 length, CDR3 protein, CDR3 DNA. A D gene is named only where the DNA matches it firmly. Clone size is stated in some rows and not others, as once, few, many or a class when expanded.

>TRBV5-1|TRBJ1-6|NA|few|13
CASSQSGDSPLHF
TGCGCCAGCAGCCAAAGCGGAGATTCACCCCTCCACTTT
>TRBV5-1|TRBJ2-1|TRBD1|NA|14
CASSLQGEINEQFF
TGCGCCAGCAGCTTACAGGGGGAAATCAATGAGCAGTTCTTC
>TRBV18|TRBJ2-3|TRBD1|few|15
CASSPATGSRDTQYF
TGTGCCAGCTCACCCGCGACAGGGAGCAGAGATACGCAGTATTTT
>TRBV24-1|TRBJ2-5|TRBD1|NA|15
CATSDLDRGEETQYF
TGTGCCACCAGTGATTTGGACAGGGGGGAAGAGACCCAGTACTTC
>TRBV9|TRBJ1-4|NA|NA|15
CASTAQVKKDEKLFF
TGTGCCAGCACCGCACAAGTTAAAAAGGATGAAAAACTGTTTTTT
>TRBV6-5|TRBJ1-2|NA|few|15
CASSYYTGTNYGYTF
TGTGCCAGCAGTTACTACACTGGGACAAACTATGGCTACACCTTC
>TRBV7-2|TRBJ1-1|NA|many|15
CASSLGRATNTEAFF
TGTGCCAGCAGCTTAGGGCGGGCGACGAACACTGAAGCTTTCTTT
>TRBV20-1|TRBJ2-4|NA|few|14
CSTERQGRRNIQYF
TGCAGTACCGAACGGCAGGGTCGTAGGAACATTCAGTACTTC
>TRBV7-2|TRBJ2-1|NA|few|14
CASSTTSSYNEQFF
TGTGCCAGCAGCACCACTAGCTCCTACAATGAGCAGTTCTTC
>TRBV29-1|TRBJ2-5|NA|many|12
CSVGQQGETQYF
TGCAGCGTTGGCCAACAGGGCGAGACCCAGTACTTC
>TRBV14|TRBJ2-5|NA|NA|14
CASSYVHSRETQYF
TGTGCCAGCAGCTACGTACATAGCCGAGAGACCCAGTACTTC
>TRBV20-1|TRBJ2-3|TRBD2|many|15
CSATGTSGAPDTQYF
TGCAGTGCTACCGGGACTAGCGGGGCGCCAGATACGCAGTATTTT
>TRBV19|TRBJ2-3|TRBD2|NA|15
CASSYRDYRKDTQYF
TGTGCCAGTAGTTACCGGGACTACCGTAAAGATACGCAGTATTTT
>TRBV9|TRBJ2-7|TRBD1|NA|12
CASSTDRGEQYF
TGTGCCAGCAGCACGGACAGGGGCGAGCAGTACTTC
>TRBV20-1|TRBJ2-1|TRBD1|few|15
CSARPIQGAYNEQFF
TGCAGTGCTAGGCCAATTCAGGGGGCATACAATGAGCAGTTCTTC
>TRBV29-1|TRBJ2-1|NA|NA|11
CSVKDYNEQFF
TGCAGCGTTAAGGACTACAATGAGCAGTTCTTC
>TRBV4-2|TRBJ1-2|NA|few|16
CASSSRGQSGDYGYTF
TGTGCCAGCAGCTCCAGGGGCCAATCGGGGGACTATGGCTACACCTTC
>TRBV12-3/TRBV12-4|TRBJ1-1|NA|NA|13
CASSYRAYTEAFF
TGTGCCAGCAGTTACAGGGCATACACTGAAGCTTTCTTT
>TRBV5-6|TRBJ1-6|TRBD1|few|16
CASSYGQGVFRSPLHF
TGTGCCAGCAGCTACGGACAGGGGGTTTTCAGGTCACCCCTCCACTTT
>TRBV19|TRBJ1-1|NA|few|16
CASNTALGDMNTEAFF
TGTGCCAGTAACACGGCCCTCGGAGACATGAACACTGAAGCTTTCTTT
>TRBV28|TRBJ2-2|NA|NA|12
CASGVLIEELFF
TGTGCCAGCGGAGTACTAATCGAGGAGCTGTTTTTT
>TRBV20-1|TRBJ2-1|TRBD2|few|15
CSATPLAGVYNEQFF
TGCAGTGCAACGCCCCTAGCGGGGGTCTACAATGAGCAGTTCTTC
>TRBV5-4|TRBJ2-2|NA|NA|16
CASSLGFRVGTGELFF
TGTGCCAGCAGCTTGGGCTTCAGGGTAGGGACCGGGGAGCTGTTTTTT
>TRBV28|TRBJ2-2|NA|NA|16
CASSFLGSGTTGELFF
TGTGCCAGCAGTTTTTTGGGTTCGGGTACAACCGGGGAGCTGTTTTTT
>TRBV6-5|TRBJ2-7|TRBD2|few|19
CASSYSFAPGTSGGYEQYF
TGTGCCAGCAGTTACTCTTTTGCCCCAGGGACTAGCGGGGGGTACGAGCAGTACTTC
>TRBV12-3/TRBV12-4|TRBJ2-2|NA|many|15
CASSLGSANTGELFF
TGTGCCAGCAGTTTAGGGTCGGCGAACACCGGGGAGCTGTTTTTT
>TRBV27|TRBJ2-7|TRBD1|few|17
CASSLPPDRGPSYEQYF
TGTGCCAGCAGTTTACCGCCGGACAGGGGGCCCTCCTACGAGCAGTACTTC
>TRBV19|TRBJ2-3|NA|NA|13
CATRGTSTDTQYF
TGTGCCACCCGGGGGACCTCCACAGATACGCAGTATTTT
>TRBV2|TRBJ2-4|NA|few|15
CASSESQVAKNIQYF
TGTGCCAGCAGTGAAAGTCAGGTAGCCAAAAACATTCAGTACTTC
>TRBV3-1|TRBJ2-5|NA|few|15
CASSLIRLPQETQYF
TGTGCCAGCAGCCTCATACGTCTGCCCCAAGAGACCCAGTACTTC
>TRBV28|TRBJ2-1|NA|NA|15
CASTQGGDPYNEQFF
TGTGCCAGCACCCAGGGAGGCGACCCGTACAATGAGCAGTTCTTC
>TRBV7-8|TRBJ1-1|NA|NA|15
CASSRIRGPRTEAFF
TGTGCCAGCAGCCGGATCAGGGGCCCAAGGACTGAAGCTTTCTTT
>TRBV5-1|TRBJ2-3|NA|NA|16
CASSLAGDTSTDTQYF
TGCGCCAGCAGCTTGGCCGGCGATACCAGCACAGATACGCAGTATTTT
>TRBV9|TRBJ1-1|TRBD1|NA|15
CASSASDRVEAEAFF
TGTGCCAGCAGCGCCTCAGACAGGGTTGAAGCTGAAGCTTTCTTT
>TRBV20-1|TRBJ2-3|TRBD2|NA|13
CSASRGGTDTQYF
TGCAGTGCTTCTCGGGGGGGCACAGATACGCAGTATTTT
>TRBV3-1|TRBJ1-4|NA|NA|16
CASSQDSGRANEKLFF
TGTGCCAGCAGCCAAGATTCAGGGAGGGCTAATGAAAAACTGTTTTTT
>TRBV4-3|TRBJ1-1|NA|few|13
CASSQDTRTEAFF
TGCGCCAGCAGCCAAGATACCAGGACTGAAGCTTTCTTT
>TRBV20-1|TRBJ2-1|TRBD2|NA|17
CSARDLGRGGDYNEQFF
TGCAGTGCTAGAGATCTGGGGAGGGGCGGGGATTACAATGAGCAGTTCTTC
>TRBV12-5|TRBJ1-2|NA|many|14
CASGLPGINYGYTF
TGTGCTAGTGGTTTGCCGGGTATCAACTATGGCTACACCTTC
>TRBV11-2|TRBJ1-2|NA|NA|13
CASSLHRFYGYTF
TGTGCCAGCAGCTTACACAGGTTCTATGGCTACACCTTC
>TRBV27|TRBJ1-1|TRBD1|NA|15
CASSPWTGVGAEAFF
TGTGCCAGCAGTCCGTGGACAGGTGTAGGGGCTGAAGCTTTCTTT
>TRBV11-2|TRBJ2-3|TRBD2|NA|17
CASSLVGGGPYSDTQYF
TGTGCCAGCAGCTTAGTCGGGGGGGGGCCGTATTCAGATACGCAGTATTTT
>TRBV6-2/TRBV6-3|TRBJ2-3|TRBD1|NA|15
CASSYDRGAADTQYF
TGTGCCAGCAGTTACGACAGGGGGGCGGCAGATACGCAGTATTTT
>TRBV10-3|TRBJ2-4|TRBD1|few|12
CAIKDRGDIQYF
TGTGCCATTAAAGACAGGGGGGACATTCAGTACTTC
>TRBV4-3|TRBJ2-3|NA|NA|15
CASSQQQELTDTQYF
TGCGCCAGCAGCCAACAGCAGGAACTCACAGATACGCAGTATTTT
>TRBV5-4|TRBJ2-7|TRBD1|few|15
CASSVGQGSPYEQYF
TGTGCCAGCAGCGTGGGACAGGGAAGTCCCTACGAGCAGTACTTC
>TRBV4-3|TRBJ1-5|NA|few|15
CASSQERGGGQPQHF
TGCGCCAGCAGCCAAGAACGGGGCGGCGGTCAGCCCCAGCATTTT
>TRBV7-2|TRBJ2-1|NA|few|16
CASSLRIGLFYNEQFF
TGTGCCAGCAGCTTACGAATCGGACTATTCTACAATGAGCAGTTCTTC
>TRBV12-3/TRBV12-4|TRBJ1-1|NA|NA|14
CASSLGNIGTEAFF
TGTGCCAGCAGTTTAGGGAATATCGGTACTGAAGCTTTCTTT
>TRBV4-2|TRBJ1-2|NA|few|15
CASSQDRGGIYGYTF
TGTGCCAGCAGCCAAGACAGGGGCGGGATTTATGGCTACACCTTC
>TRBV3-1|TRBJ2-1|TRBD2|NA|17
CASSQEPPRGGLDEQFF
TGTGCCAGCAGCCAAGAGCCCCCCCGGGGGGGCCTCGATGAGCAGTTCTTC
>TRBV5-4|TRBJ1-6|NA|few|15
CASSLGIGQESPLHF
TGTGCCAGCAGCTTGGGGATCGGGCAGGAGTCACCCCTCCACTTT
>TRBV6-1|TRBJ1-6|NA|few|18
CASSEVFVGSYAVSPLHF
TGTGCCAGCAGTGAAGTTTTTGTGGGGTCTTATGCCGTTTCACCCCTCCACTTT
>TRBV20-1|TRBJ2-3|NA|NA|13
CSARGRFTDTQYF
TGCAGTGCTAGGGGGAGGTTCACAGATACGCAGTATTTT
>TRBV7-8|TRBJ2-1|NA|many|13
CASSYTNGNEQFF
TGTGCCAGCAGCTACACCAATGGGAATGAGCAGTTCTTC